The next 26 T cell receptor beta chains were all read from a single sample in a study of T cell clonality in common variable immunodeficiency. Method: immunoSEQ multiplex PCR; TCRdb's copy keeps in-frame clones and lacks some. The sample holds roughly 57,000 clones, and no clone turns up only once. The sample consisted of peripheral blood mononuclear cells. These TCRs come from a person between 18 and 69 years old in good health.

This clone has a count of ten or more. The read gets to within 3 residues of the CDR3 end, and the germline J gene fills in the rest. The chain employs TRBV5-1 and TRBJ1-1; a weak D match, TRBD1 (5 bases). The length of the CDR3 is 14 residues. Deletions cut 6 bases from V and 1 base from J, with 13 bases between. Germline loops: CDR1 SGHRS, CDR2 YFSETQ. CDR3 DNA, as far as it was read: TGCGCCAGCAACCCCCAGACAGCGAACACTGAA. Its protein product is CASNPQTANTE. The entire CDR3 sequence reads CASNPQTANTEAFF.

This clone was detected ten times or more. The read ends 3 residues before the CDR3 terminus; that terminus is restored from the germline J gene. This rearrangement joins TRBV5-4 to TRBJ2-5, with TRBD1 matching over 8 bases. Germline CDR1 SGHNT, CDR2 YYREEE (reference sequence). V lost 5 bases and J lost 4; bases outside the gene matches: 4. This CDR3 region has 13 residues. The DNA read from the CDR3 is TGTGCCAGCAGTTCCGACAGGGGAGAGACC. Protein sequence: CASSSDRGET. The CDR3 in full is CASSSDRGETQYF.

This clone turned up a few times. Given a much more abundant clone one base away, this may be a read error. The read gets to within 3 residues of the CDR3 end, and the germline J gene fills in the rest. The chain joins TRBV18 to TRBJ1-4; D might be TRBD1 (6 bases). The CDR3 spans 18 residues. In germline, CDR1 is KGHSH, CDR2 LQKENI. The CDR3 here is CASSPPPGAPSGANVLFF. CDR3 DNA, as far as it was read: TGTGCCAGCTCACCACCGCCAGGGGCCCCCTCTGGGGCCAACGTA.

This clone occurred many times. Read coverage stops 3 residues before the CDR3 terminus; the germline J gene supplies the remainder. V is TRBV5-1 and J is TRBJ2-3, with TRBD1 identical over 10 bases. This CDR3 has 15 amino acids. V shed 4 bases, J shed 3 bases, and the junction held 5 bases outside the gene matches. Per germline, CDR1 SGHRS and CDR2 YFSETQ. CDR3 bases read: TGCGCCAGCAGCAGACAGGGGGCGCAGACAGATACG. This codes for CASSRQGAQTDT. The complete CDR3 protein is CASSRQGAQTDTQYF.

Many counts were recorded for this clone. This chain's CDR3 is CASRTRTGATDTQYF. The sequenced CDR3 bases are TGTGCCAGCAGAACTAGGACAGGGGCAACAGATACG. The chain uses TRBV12-3 or TRBV12-4 and TRBJ2-3; 9 bases align to TRBD1. The read ends 3 residues before the CDR3 terminus; that terminus is restored from the germline J gene. The CDR3 has 15 amino acids. V shed 6 bases and J 3 bases; nucleotides not matched to a gene: 7.

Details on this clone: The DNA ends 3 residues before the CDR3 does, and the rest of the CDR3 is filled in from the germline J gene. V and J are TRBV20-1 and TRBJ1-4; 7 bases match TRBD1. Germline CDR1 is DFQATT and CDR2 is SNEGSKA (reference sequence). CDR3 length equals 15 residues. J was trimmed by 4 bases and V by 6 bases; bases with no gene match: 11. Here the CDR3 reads CSAPTRTGRNEKLFF. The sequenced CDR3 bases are TGCAGTGCCCCGACCCGGACAGGCCGTAATGAAAAA.

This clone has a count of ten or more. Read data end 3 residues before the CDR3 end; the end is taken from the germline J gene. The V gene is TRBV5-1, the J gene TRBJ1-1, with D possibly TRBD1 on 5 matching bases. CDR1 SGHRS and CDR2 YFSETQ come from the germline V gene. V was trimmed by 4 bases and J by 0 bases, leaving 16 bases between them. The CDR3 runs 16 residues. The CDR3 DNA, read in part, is TGCGCCAGCAGCAACGAGGGGCCAGGAGTGAACACTGAA. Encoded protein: CASSNEGPGVNTE. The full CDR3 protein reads CASSNEGPGVNTEAFF.

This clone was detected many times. This CDR3 reads CSVDGQGDRYGYTF. Partial CDR3 DNA: TGCAGCGTTGATGGTCAGGGGGATCGGTATGGC. The chain recombines TRBV29-1 with TRBJ1-2; 7 nucleotides match TRBD1. The read terminates 3 residues before the CDR3 end, so the remaining end is supplied by the germline J gene. Germline V gene data show CDR1 as SQVTM and CDR2 as ANQGSEA. Unmatched junction bases numbered 9, after V lost 3 bases and J lost 5 bases. This CDR3 contains 14 residues.

CDR3 DNA (partial): TGTGCCAGCAGTGAGAGAGGGGGCGAGAGCAATCAGCCG. Amino acid sequence: CASSERGGESNQP. The CDR3 in its entirety is CASSERGGESNQPQYF. The chain carries TRBV2 and TRBJ2-3, with 7 bases identical to TRBD1. The missing CDR3 end, 3 residues past where the read stops, is filled in from the germline J gene. Germline assignment: CDR1 SNHLY and CDR2 FYNNEI. This CDR3 is built from 16 residues.

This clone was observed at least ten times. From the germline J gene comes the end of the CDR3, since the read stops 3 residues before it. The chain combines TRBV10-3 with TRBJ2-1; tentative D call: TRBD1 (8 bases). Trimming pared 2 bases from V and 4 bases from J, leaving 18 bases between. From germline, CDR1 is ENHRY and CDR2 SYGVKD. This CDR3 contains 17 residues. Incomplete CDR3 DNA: TGTGCCATCAGTGAGGGGGAACAGGGGGGAGGGTACAATGAG. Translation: CAISEGEQGGGYNE. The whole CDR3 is CAISEGEQGGGYNEQFF.

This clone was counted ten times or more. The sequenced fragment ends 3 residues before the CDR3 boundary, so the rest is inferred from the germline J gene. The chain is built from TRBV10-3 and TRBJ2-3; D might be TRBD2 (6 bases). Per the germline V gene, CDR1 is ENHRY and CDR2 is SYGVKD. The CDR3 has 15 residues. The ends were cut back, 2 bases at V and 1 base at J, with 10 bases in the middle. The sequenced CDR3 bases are TGTGCCATCAGTGAGCGTCCTAGCGGCACAGATACG. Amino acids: CAISERPSGTDT. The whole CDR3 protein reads CAISERPSGTDTQYF.

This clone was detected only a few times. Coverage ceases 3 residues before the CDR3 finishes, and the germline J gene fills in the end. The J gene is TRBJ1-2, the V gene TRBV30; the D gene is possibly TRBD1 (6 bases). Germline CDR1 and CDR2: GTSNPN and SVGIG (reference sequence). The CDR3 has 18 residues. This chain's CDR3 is CAWSKARDTRFHYNDYTF. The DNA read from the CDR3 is TGTGCCTGGAGCAAAGCCCGGGACACCCGTTTTCACTACAATGAC.

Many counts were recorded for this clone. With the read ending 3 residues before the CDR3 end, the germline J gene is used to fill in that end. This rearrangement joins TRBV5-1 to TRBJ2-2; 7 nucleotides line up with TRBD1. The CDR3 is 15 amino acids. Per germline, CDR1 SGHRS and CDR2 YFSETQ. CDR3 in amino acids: CASSREGARNEKLFF. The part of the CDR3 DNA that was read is TGCGCCAGCAGCAGAGAGGGGGCGCGAAACGAAAAG.

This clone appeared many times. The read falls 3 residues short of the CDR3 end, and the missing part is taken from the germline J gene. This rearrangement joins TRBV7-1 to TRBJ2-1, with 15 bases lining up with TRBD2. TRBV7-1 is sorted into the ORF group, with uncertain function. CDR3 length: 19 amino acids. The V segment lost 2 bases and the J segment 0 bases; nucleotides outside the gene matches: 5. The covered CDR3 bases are TGTGCCAGCAGCTCAATCGGACTAGCGGGAGGGAGCTCCTACAATGAG. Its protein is CASSSIGLAGGSSYNE. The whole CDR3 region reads CASSSIGLAGGSSYNEQFF.

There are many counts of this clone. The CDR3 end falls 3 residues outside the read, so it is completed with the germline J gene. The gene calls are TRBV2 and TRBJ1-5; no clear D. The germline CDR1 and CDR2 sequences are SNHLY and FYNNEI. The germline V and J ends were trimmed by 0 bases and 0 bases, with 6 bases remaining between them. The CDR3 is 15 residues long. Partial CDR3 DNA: TGTGCCAGCAGTGAAGCGCGGTATAGCAATCAGCCC. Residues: CASSEARYSNQP. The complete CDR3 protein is CASSEARYSNQPQHF.

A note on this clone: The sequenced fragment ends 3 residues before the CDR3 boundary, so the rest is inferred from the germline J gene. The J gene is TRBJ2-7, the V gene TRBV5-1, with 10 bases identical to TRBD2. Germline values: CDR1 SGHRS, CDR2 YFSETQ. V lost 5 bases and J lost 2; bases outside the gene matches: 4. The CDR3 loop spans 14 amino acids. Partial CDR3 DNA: TGCGCCAGCAGAGCCGGGACTAGCGCCTACGAG. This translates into CASRAGTSAYE. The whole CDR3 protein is CASRAGTSAYEQYF.

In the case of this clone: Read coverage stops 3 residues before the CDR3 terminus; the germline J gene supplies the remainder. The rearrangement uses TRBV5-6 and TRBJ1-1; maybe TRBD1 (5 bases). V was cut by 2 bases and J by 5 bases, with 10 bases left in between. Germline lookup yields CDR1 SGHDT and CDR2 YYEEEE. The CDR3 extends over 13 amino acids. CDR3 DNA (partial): TGTGCCAGCAGCTTAGGCAGGGCGACTGAA. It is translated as CASSLGRATE. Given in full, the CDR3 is CASSLGRATEAFF. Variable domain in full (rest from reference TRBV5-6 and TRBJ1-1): DAGVTQSPTHLIKTRGQQVTLRCSPKSGHDTVSWYQQALGQGPQFIFQYYEEEERQRGNFPDRFSGHQFPNYSSELNVNALLLGDSALYLCASSLGRATEAFFGQGTRLTVV.

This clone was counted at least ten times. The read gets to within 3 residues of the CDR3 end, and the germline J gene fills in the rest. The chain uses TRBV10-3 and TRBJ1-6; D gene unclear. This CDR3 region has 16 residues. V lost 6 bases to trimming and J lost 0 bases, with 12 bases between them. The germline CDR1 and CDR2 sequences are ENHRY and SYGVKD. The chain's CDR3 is CAIRGSGSSYNSPLHF. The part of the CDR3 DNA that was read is TGTGCCATCAGGGGCTCGGGGAGCTCCTATAATTCACCC.

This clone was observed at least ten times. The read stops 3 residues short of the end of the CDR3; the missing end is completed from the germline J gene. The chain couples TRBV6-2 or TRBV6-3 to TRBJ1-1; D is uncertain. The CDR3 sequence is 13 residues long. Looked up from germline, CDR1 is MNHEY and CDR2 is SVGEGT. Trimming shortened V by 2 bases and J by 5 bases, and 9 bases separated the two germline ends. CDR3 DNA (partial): TGTGCCAGCAGTTACGGCCTGAGAACTGAA. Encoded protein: CASSYGLRTE. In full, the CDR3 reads CASSYGLRTEAFF.

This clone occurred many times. CDR3 DNA (partial): TGCAGTGCGGGATGGACAGTGTATGGC. Translated: CSAGWTVYG. The entire CDR3 reads CSAGWTVYGYTF. The rearrangement uses TRBV20-1 and TRBJ1-2; tentative D call: TRBD1 (6 bases). The sequenced fragment ends 3 residues before the CDR3 boundary, so the rest is inferred from the germline J gene. Trimming took 6 bases from V and 5 from J, leaving 13 bases between them. The length of the CDR3 is 12 residues. The germline V gene encodes CDR1 DFQATT and CDR2 SNEGSKA (reference sequence).

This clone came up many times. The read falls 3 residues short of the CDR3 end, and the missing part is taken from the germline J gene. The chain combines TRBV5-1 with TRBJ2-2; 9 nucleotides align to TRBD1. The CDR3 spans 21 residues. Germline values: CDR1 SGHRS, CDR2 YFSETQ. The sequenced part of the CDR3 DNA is TGCGCCAGCAGCTCTAACGCTTTTACAGGGGGCGGATCGTCCACTAATGAAAAG. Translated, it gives CASSSNAFTGGGSSTNEK. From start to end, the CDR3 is CASSSNAFTGGGSSTNEKLFF. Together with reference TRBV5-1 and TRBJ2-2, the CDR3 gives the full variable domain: KAGVTQTPRYLIKTRGQQVTLSCSPISGHRSVSWYQQTPGQGLQFLFEYFSETQRNKGNFPGRFSGRQFSNSRSEMNVSTLELGDSALYLCASSSNAFTGGGSSTNEKLFFGEGSRLTVL.

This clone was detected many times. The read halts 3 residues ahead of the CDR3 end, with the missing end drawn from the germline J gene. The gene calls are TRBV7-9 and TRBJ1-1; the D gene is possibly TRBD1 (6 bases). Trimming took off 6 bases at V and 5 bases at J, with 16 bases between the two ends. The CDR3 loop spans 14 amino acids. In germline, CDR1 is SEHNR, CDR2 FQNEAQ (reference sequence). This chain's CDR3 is CASRISATGTEAFF. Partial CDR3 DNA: TGTGCCAGCAGGATTTCAGCAACAGGGACTGAA.

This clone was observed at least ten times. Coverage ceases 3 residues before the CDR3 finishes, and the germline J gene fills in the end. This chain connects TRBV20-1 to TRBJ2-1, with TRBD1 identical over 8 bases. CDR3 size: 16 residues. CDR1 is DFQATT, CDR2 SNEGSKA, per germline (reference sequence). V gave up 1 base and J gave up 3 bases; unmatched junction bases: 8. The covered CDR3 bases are TGCAGTGCTAGAGTCTTATCGACAGGGGACTACAATGAG. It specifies CSARVLSTGDYNE. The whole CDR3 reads CSARVLSTGDYNEQFF.

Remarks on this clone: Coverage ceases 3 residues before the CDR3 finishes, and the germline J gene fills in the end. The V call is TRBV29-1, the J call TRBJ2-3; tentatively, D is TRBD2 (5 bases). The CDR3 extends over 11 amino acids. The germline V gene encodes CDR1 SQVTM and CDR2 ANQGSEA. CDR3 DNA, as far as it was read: TGCCTAATTTCGGGGAATGATACG. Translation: CLISGNDT. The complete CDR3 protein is CLISGNDTQYF.

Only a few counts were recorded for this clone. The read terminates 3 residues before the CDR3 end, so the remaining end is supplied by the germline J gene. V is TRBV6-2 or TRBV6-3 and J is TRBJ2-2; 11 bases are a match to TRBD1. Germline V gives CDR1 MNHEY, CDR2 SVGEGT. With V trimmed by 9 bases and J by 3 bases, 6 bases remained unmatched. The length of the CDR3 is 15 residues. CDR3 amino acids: CASRPGQGDTGELFF. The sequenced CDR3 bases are TGTGCCAGTAGACCGGGACAGGGGGACACCGGGGAG.

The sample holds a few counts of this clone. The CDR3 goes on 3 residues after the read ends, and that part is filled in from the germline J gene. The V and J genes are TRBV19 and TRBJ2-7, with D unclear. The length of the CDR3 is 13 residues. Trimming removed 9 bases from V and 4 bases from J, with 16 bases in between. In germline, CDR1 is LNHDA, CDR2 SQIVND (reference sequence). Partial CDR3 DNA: TGTGCCAGCTCTCGGTCCGGTTTATACGAG. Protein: CASSRSGLYE. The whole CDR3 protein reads CASSRSGLYEQYF.